What follows are 22 T cell receptor beta chains derived from one specimen sequenced in a study of T cell repertoires in ileal Crohn's disease. The time point: inflamed ileum from the surgical specimen. Some clones are missing from TCRdb's copy, which holds only in-frame ones; the method was immunoSEQ multiplex PCR. This table has fewer than 20,000 clones, 92% appearing once. The specimen sequenced was ileal tissue. The receptors derive from an adult with Crohn's disease.

The chain joins TRBV25-1 to TRBJ1-2, with unresolved D. V was cut by 8 bases and J by 9 bases, with 16 bases left in between. CDR3 length: 12 amino acids. Germline-derived CDR1 and CDR2 are MGHDK and SYGVNS. In nucleotides, the CDR3 is TGTGCCAGCGTTAAAATTATATGGAGCTACACCTTC. It is translated as CASVKIIWSYTF.

This chain links TRBV14 with TRBJ1-4; D is undetermined. The CDR3 runs to 12 residues. Germline V lookup: CDR1 SGHDN, CDR2 FVKESK. V was clipped by 3 bases and J by 5 bases, with 4 bases between them. CDR3 nucleotides: TGTGCCAGCAGCCATTACAATGAAAAACTGTTTTTT. This gives the protein CASSHYNEKLFF.

The rearrangement joins TRBV7-2 to TRBJ2-7, with D tentatively TRBD2 (6 bases). With 3 bases removed from V and 2 bases from J, the gap between germline ends came to 14 bases. The germline gives CDR1 SGHTA, CDR2 FQGNSA. The CDR3 covers 15 residues. The CDR3 nucleotides read TGTGCCAGCAGCTTGGTTGAGACTAGGGCCTACGAGCAGTACTTC. Amino acids: CASSLVETRAYEQYF.

V and J are TRBV19 and TRBJ1-1; the match to TRBD1 covers 11 bases. CDR1 and CDR2 from the germline V gene are LNHDA and SQIVND (reference sequence). This CDR3 comprises 16 residues. The J segment lost 4 bases and the V segment lost 8 bases, leaving 12 bases of the junction unmatched. This CDR3 reads CASSPSSGQGATEAFF. DNA for the CDR3: TGTGCCAGTTCACCATCCTCCGGACAGGGGGCCACTGAAGCTTTCTTT. Based on the CDR3 plus reference TRBV19 and TRBJ1-1, the full variable domain is DGGITQSPKYLFRKEGQNVTLSCEQNLNHDAMYWYRQDPGQGLRLIYYSQIVNDFQKGDIAEGYSVSREKKESFPLTVTSAQKNPTAFYLCASSPSSGQGATEAFFGQGTRLTVV.

The CDR3 region has the DNA TGTGCCAGCAGTAACTCCGCCGGGGTGAACGCTTTCTTT. Amino acids: CASSNSAGVNAFF. This chain uses TRBV9 with TRBJ1-1, with D uncertain. This CDR3 contains 13 residues. V gave up 5 bases and J gave up 11 bases, with 19 bases separating them. Germline CDR1 SGDLS, CDR2 YYNGEE.

This rearrangement joins TRBV28 to TRBJ2-6; TRBD2 matches 11 bases. The CDR3 covers 15 residues. The V gene's germline CDR1 is MDHEN and CDR2 SYDVKM. V gave up 6 bases and J gave up 2 bases; unmatched junction bases: 0. CDR3 sequence: CASRTSGAGANVLTF. As DNA, the CDR3 is TGTGCCAGCAGGACTAGCGGGGCTGGGGCCAACGTCCTGACTTTC.

This sequence joins TRBV7-9 and TRBJ1-2; TRBD1 agrees at 7 bases. With 5 bases clipped from V and 7 bases from J, the junction kept 4 bases outside the gene matches. This CDR3 region has 12 residues. Germline CDR1 SEHNR, CDR2 FQNEAQ (reference sequence). CDR3: CASSQTGPGYTF. The CDR3 DNA is TGTGCCAGCAGCCAGACAGGGCCTGGCTACACCTTC.

The rearrangement uses TRBV5-1 and TRBJ2-5; unclear D gene. In germline, CDR1 is SGHRS, CDR2 YFSETQ. The CDR3 runs to 12 residues. V lost 5 bases and J lost 3, with 8 bases in between. CDR3 in DNA: TGCGCCAGCAGTAAGAATAAAGAGACCCAGTACTTC. It translates to CASSKNKETQYF.

The chain combines TRBV5-1 with TRBJ2-3, with D uncertain. V dropped 4 bases and J dropped 0 bases, with 6 bases sitting between them. Germline values: CDR1 SGHRS, CDR2 YFSETQ. This CDR3 comprises 13 residues. The CDR3 nucleotides read TGCGCCAGCAGCGAGCCTAGCACAGATACGCAGTATTTT. Its translation is CASSEPSTDTQYF.

The V gene is TRBV6-5, the J gene TRBJ1-2; D remains ambiguous. Per the germline V gene, CDR1 is MNHEY and CDR2 is SVGAGI. This CDR3 region has 12 residues. V lost 6 bases and J lost 7, with 12 bases in between. CDR3 region: CASSPTPAGYTF. The CDR3 coding sequence is TGTGCCAGCAGCCCAACTCCCGCTGGCTACACCTTC.

V and J are TRBV2 and TRBJ2-7; D is ambiguous. This CDR3 region has 13 residues. With 7 bases removed from V and 2 bases from J, the gap between germline ends came to 12 bases. Germline V gives CDR1 SNHLY, CDR2 FYNNEI. CDR3 bases: TGTGCCAGCACCTCACTCTTAACCTACGAGCAGTACTTC. It is translated as CASTSLLTYEQYF. Supplemented by reference TRBV2 and TRBJ2-7, the full variable domain reads EPEVTQTPSHQVTQMGQEVILRCVPISNHLYFYWYRQILGQKVEFLVSFYNNEISEKSEIFDDQFSVERPDGSNFTLKIRSTKLEDSAMYFCASTSLLTYEQYFGPGTRLTVT.

This clone was counted a single time. The V and J genes are TRBV27 and TRBJ2-3; D remains unclear. V was shortened by 5 bases and J by 4 bases, with 10 bases between the two germline ends. CDR1 MNHEY and CDR2 SMNVEV come from the germline V gene (reference sequence). This CDR3 region has 13 residues. The CDR3 nucleotides read TGTGCCAGCAGTCTCAAAGGTGCAGATACGCAGTATTTT. This codes for CASSLKGADTQYF.

This rearrangement joins TRBV2 to TRBJ1-6; the match to TRBD1 covers 10 bases. Germline V CDR1 and CDR2: SNHLY, FYNNEI. V was pared by 6 bases and J by 6 bases, with 2 bases of the junction left unmatched. The CDR3 spans 14 residues. As DNA, the CDR3 is TGTGCCAGCAGGGGGACAGGGGCTAATTCACCCCTCCACTTT. It specifies CASRGTGANSPLHF.

The chain employs TRBV4-2 and TRBJ2-5, with 11 bases fitting TRBD2. This CDR3 has 17 amino acids. Germline V CDR1 and CDR2: LGHNA, YNFKEQ. The V segment lost 1 base and the J segment 1 base; nucleotides outside the gene matches: 5. As DNA, the CDR3 is TGTGCCAGCAGCCAAGCCTCTAGCGGGGGGCCCCAAGAGACCCAGTACTTC. This gives the protein CASSQASSGGPQETQYF.

This sequence joins TRBV19 and TRBJ2-2; 11 bases line up with TRBD2. The germline gives CDR1 LNHDA, CDR2 SQIVND (reference sequence). The CDR3 is made up of 14 amino acids. V lost 5 bases and J lost 6; bases outside the gene matches: 2. The chain's CDR3 is CASSALAGAGELFF. The DNA of the CDR3 is TGTGCCAGTAGTGCACTAGCGGGAGCCGGGGAGCTGTTTTTT.

This rearrangement joins TRBV6-1 to TRBJ1-1; 8 bases match TRBD1. V shed 5 bases, J shed 11 bases, and the junction held 7 bases outside the gene matches. CDR1 is MNHNS, CDR2 SASEGT, per germline. The CDR3 length is 12 residues. CDR3 DNA: TGTGCCAGCAGTACCCGACAGGGGAGGGCTTTCTTT. Protein sequence: CASSTRQGRAFF.

This chain uses TRBV6-5 with TRBJ1-1, with TRBD1 as a possible D gene (5 bases). The CDR3 extends over 14 amino acids. The germline gives CDR1 MNHEY, CDR2 SVGAGI. Trimming shortened V by 2 bases and J by 5 bases, and 12 bases separated the two germline ends. This chain's CDR3 is CASSYDQGGTEAFF. For the CDR3, the DNA is TGTGCCAGCAGTTACGATCAGGGTGGAACTGAAGCTTTCTTT.

This clone was seen just once. The rearrangement links TRBV18 to TRBJ1-4, with D perhaps TRBD1 (5 bases). V lost 0 bases to trimming and J lost 3 bases, with 14 bases between them. The length of the CDR3 is 17 residues. The V gene's germline CDR1 is KGHSH and CDR2 LQKENI. The CDR3 protein is CASSPPSGLGANEKLFF. CDR3 nucleotide sequence: TGTGCCAGCTCACCACCGTCCGGGTTGGGGGCTAATGAAAAACTGTTTTTT.

CDR3 DNA sequence: TGTGCCAGCAGCTTCCTAGCGGGGGCTTACAATGAGCAGTTCTTC. Translation: CASSFLAGAYNEQFF. The chain recombines TRBV7-2 with TRBJ2-1, with 10 bases matching TRBD2. CDR3 length: 15 residues. V shed 3 bases and J 4 bases; nucleotides not matched to a gene: 3. The germline gives CDR1 SGHTA, CDR2 FQGNSA.

DNA of the CDR3: TGTGCCAGCAGCTTAGGGGTCAGCAATCAGCCCCAGCATTTT. Translated, it gives CASSLGVSNQPQHF. V is TRBV5-5 and J is TRBJ1-5; weak D call: TRBD1 (5 bases). Per the germline V gene, CDR1 is SGHKS and CDR2 is YYEKEE (reference sequence). This CDR3 has 14 amino acids. Trimming shortened V by 2 bases and J by 1 base, and 7 bases separated the two germline ends.

The genes are TRBV28 and TRBJ1-5; D is possibly TRBD1 (5 bases). The germline V gene has CDR1 MDHEN and CDR2 SYDVKM. The CDR3 covers 17 residues. The V and J ends lost 4 bases and 1 base respectively, with 17 bases between them. The CDR3 bases are TGTGCCAGCAGTTGGGGGGGGACTATAGTCAGCAATCAGCCCCAGCATTTT. Protein sequence: CASSWGGTIVSNQPQHF.

The chain recombines TRBV6-5 with TRBJ1-4; 7 bases align to TRBD1. The CDR3 length is 14 residues. Germline CDR1 is MNHEY and CDR2 is SVGAGI. The J segment lost 5 bases and the V segment lost 5 bases, leaving 5 bases of the junction unmatched. The CDR3 DNA is TGTGCCAGCAGTCTACAGGGGCTGAATGAAAAACTGTTTTTT. Protein: CASSLQGLNEKLFF.